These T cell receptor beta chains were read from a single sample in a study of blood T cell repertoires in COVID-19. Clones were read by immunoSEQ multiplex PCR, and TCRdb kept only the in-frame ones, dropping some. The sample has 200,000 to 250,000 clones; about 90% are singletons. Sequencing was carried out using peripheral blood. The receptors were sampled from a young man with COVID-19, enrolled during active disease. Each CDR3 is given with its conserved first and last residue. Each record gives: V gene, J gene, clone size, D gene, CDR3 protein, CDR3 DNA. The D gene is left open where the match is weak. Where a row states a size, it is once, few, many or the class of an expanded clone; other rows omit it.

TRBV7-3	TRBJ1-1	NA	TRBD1	CASSPGTGGTEAFF	TGTGCCAGCAGCCCGGGGACAGGGGGCACTGAAGCTTTCTTT
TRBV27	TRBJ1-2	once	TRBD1	CASSDMGSGQFYGYTF	TGTGCCAGCAGCGACATGGGTTCGGGACAGTTCTATGGCTACACCTTC
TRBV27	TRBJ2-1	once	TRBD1	CASSLETGGWNEQFF	TGTGCCAGCAGTTTGGAGACAGGGGGATGGAATGAGCAGTTCTTC
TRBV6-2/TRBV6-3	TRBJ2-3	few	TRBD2	CASSYSYSGGDTQYF	TGTGCCAGCAGTTACTCCTATAGCGGGGGAGATACGCAGTATTTT
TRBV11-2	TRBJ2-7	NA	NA	CASSLDWGVPGEQYF	TGTGCCAGCAGCTTAGATTGGGGAGTCCCTGGCGAGCAGTACTTC
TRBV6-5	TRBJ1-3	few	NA	CASSPPPGHLYF	TGTGCCAGCAGTCCCCCGCCGGGACACTTATATTTT
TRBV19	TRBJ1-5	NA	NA	CASSIDHSGNQPQHF	TGTGCCAGTAGTATAGATCACAGTGGTAATCAGCCCCAGCATTTT
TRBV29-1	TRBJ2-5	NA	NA	CSVELGGQETQYF	TGCAGCGTTGAATTAGGGGGTCAAGAGACCCAGTACTTC
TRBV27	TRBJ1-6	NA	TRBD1	CASSLFRDRGSSPLHF	TGTGCCAGCAGTTTATTCAGGGACAGGGGGAGTTCACCCCTCCACTTT
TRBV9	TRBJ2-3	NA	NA	CASSVRGTTDTQYF	TGTGCCAGCAGCGTACGGGGGACCACAGATACGCAGTATTTT
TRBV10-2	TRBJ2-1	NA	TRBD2	CASSDPPSGTGDEQFF	TGCGCCAGCAGCGACCCTCCTAGCGGGACGGGCGATGAGCAGTTCTTC
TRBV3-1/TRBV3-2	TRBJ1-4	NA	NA	CASSQDSTVEKLFF	TGTGCCAGCAGCCAAGATTCGACAGTCGAAAAACTGTTTTTT
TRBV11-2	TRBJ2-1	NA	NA	CASSFDRTLSYNEQFF	TGTGCCAGCAGCTTCGACAGAACTCTCTCCTACAATGAGCAGTTCTTC
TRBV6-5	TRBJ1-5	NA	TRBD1	CASRKDREVGPQHF	TGTGCCAGCAGAAAAGACAGGGAGGTGGGACCCCAGCATTTT
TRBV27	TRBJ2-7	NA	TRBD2	CASSFSAGVGEQYF	TGTGCCAGCAGTTTCAGCGCGGGAGTAGGCGAGCAGTACTTC
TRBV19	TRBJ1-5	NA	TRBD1	CASSIRDSTNQPQHF	TGTGCCAGTAGTATTAGGGACAGTACAAATCAGCCCCAGCATTTT
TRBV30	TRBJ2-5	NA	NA	CAWSVPYARETQYF	TGTGCCTGGAGTGTCCCCTACGCACGGGAGACCCAGTACTTC
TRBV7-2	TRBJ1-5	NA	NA	CASSSRMLWGQPQHF	TGTGCCAGCAGCTCCAGGATGTTATGGGGCCAGCCCCAGCATTTT
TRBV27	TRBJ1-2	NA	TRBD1	CASSLDRVDRGYTF	TGTGCCAGCAGCCTGGACAGGGTGGATCGAGGCTACACCTTC
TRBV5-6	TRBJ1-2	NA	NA	CASSLTDFGYTF	TGTGCCAGCAGCTTGACAGATTTCGGCTACACCTTC
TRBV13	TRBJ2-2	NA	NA	CATGIFGSTGELFF	TGTGCCACGGGGATCTTTGGGTCCACCGGGGAGCTGTTTTTT
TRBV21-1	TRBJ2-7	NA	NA	CASSKGGLISSYEQYF	TGTGCCAGCAGCAAAGGTGGCCTCATAAGCTCCTACGAGCAGTACTTC
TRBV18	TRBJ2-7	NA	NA	CASSSLEGGFYEQYF	TGTGCCAGCTCATCCCTGGAGGGGGGGTTCTACGAGCAGTACTTC
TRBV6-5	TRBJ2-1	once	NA	CASSYSDSSYNEQFF	TGTGCCAGCAGTTACTCGGACAGCTCTTACAATGAGCAGTTCTTC
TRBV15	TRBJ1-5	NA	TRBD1	CATSRDGTGASSNQPQHF	TGTGCCACCAGCAGAGACGGGACAGGGGCAAGTAGCAATCAGCCCCAGCATTTT
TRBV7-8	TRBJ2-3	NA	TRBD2	CASSSGLAYTDTQYF	TGTGCCAGCAGCTCCGGACTAGCCTACACAGATACGCAGTATTTT
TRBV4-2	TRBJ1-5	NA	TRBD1	CASSQDSDRVGQPQHF	TGTGCCAGCAGCCAAGACTCCGACAGGGTGGGGCAGCCCCAGCATTTT
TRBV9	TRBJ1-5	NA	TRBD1	CASTQRQGEISECNQPQHF	TGTGCCAGCACCCAACGACAGGGTGAAATCTCGGAATGCAATCAGCCCCAGCATTTT
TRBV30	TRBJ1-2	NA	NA	CAWIAPPGGYTF	TGTGCCTGGATAGCCCCGCCGGGTGGCTACACCTTC
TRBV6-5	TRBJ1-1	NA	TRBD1	CASSYNRGGNTEAFF	TGTGCCAGCAGTTACAACAGGGGGGGGAACACTGAAGCTTTCTTT
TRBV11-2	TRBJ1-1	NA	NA	CASSFVGVSTEAFF	TGTGCCAGCAGCTTCGTCGGGGTCTCGACTGAAGCTTTCTTT
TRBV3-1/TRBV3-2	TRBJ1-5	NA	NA	CASSQAGGNQPQHF	TGTGCCAGCAGCCAAGCCGGTGGCAATCAGCCCCAGCATTTT
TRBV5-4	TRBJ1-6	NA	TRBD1	CASSSRTGGGSPLHF	TGTGCCAGCAGCTCCCGAACAGGGGGAGGTTCACCCCTCCACTTT
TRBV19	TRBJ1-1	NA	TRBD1	CASSADRGFLEAFF	TGTGCCAGTAGTGCGGACAGGGGTTTCCTTGAAGCTTTCTTT
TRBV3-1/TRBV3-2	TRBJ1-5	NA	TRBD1	CASSKGQGGEPQHF	TGTGCCAGCAGCAAGGGACAGGGGGGCGAGCCCCAGCATTTT
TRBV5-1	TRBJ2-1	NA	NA	CASSVGTAPRTAAEVGFF	TGCGCCAGCAGCGTCGGAACGGCACCTAGGACAGCCGCCGAAGTAGGGTTCTTC
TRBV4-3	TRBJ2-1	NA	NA	CASSQDAPLGGVGHNEQFF	TGCGCCAGCAGCCAAGATGCACCACTCGGCGGGGTGGGACACAATGAGCAGTTCTTC
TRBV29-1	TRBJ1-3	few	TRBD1	CSAIGQGRNTIYF	TGCAGCGCGATCGGACAGGGCCGAAACACCATATATTTT
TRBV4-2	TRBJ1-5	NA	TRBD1	CASSRGYRGGQPQHF	TGTGCCAGCAGCCGGGGTTACAGGGGTGGGCAGCCCCAGCATTTT
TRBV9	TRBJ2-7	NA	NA	CASSVVEGAREQYF	TGTGCCAGCAGCGTAGTAGAGGGAGCAAGGGAGCAGTACTTC
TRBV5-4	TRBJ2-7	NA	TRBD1	CASSPRTGDYEQYF	TGTGCCAGCAGCCCCAGGACAGGGGATTACGAGCAGTACTTC
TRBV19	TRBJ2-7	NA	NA	CASSIVGSYEQYF	TGTGCCAGTAGTATTGTGGGGAGCTACGAGCAGTACTTC
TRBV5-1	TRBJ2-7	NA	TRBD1	CASSSLPGQSYEQYF	TGCGCCAGCAGCTCCTTACCGGGACAGTCCTACGAGCAGTACTTC
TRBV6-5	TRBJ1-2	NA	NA	CASSYSSPGVSYGYTF	TGTGCCAGCAGTTACTCGTCTCCAGGGGTTAGTTATGGCTACACCTTC
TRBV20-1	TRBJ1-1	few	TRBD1	CSAHTGTGAFF	TGCAGTGCCCATACCGGGACAGGGGCTTTCTTT
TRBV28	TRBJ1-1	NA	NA	CASSFGGSAGFF	TGTGCCAGCAGTTTTGGGGGCTCGGCCGGTTTCTTT